The 6 T cell receptor beta chains given below trace back to one sample, sequenced in a study of blood T cell repertoires in COVID-19. The protocol was immunoSEQ multiplex PCR, while the TCRdb copy is restricted to in-frame clones and leaves out a portion. Of about 220,000 clones in the sample, 80% to 85% were seen once. Material for sequencing was peripheral blood. All receptors derive from a woman younger than 45 who had recovered from COVID-19.

The rearrangement links TRBV28 to TRBJ1-4, with TRBD1 identical over 8 bases. Germline values: CDR1 MDHEN, CDR2 SYDVKM. V dropped 5 bases and J dropped 10; count of bases not matched to a gene: 9. The CDR3 consists of 14 residues. This CDR3 is CASSPGQEYGKLFF. The CDR3 DNA follows: TGTGCCAGCAGTCCGGGACAGGAGTACGGAAAACTGTTTTTT.

The rearrangement joins TRBV15 to TRBJ2-5; 8 nucleotides agree with TRBD1. The V segment lost 1 base and the J segment 5 bases; nucleotides outside the gene matches: 0. Germline values: CDR1 LNHNV, CDR2 YYDKDF (reference sequence). CDR3 length equals 13 residues. This CDR3 reads CATSRGQGETQYF. CDR3 DNA sequence: TGTGCCACCAGCAGAGGACAGGGGGAGACCCAGTACTTC.

The gene calls are TRBV5-1 and TRBJ1-2, with D tentatively TRBD1 (5 bases). The CDR3 is 15 residues long. V was pared by 4 bases and J by 0 bases, with 13 bases between. Germline assignment: CDR1 SGHRS and CDR2 YFSETQ. The CDR3 DNA follows: TGCGCCAGCAGCGAAACAGGACGCCCTAACTATGGCTACACCTTC. Encoded protein: CASSETGRPNYGYTF.

This chain connects TRBV5-1 to TRBJ1-2; D unclear. The germline V gene has CDR1 SGHRS and CDR2 YFSETQ. The CDR3 runs 15 residues. The V and J ends lost 0 bases and 4 bases respectively, with 13 bases between them. The CDR3 DNA reads as TGCGCCAGCAGCTTGGGGACTCAAGTGGGCTATGGCTACACCTTC. It specifies CASSLGTQVGYGYTF.

V gene TRBV5-6 combines with J gene TRBJ2-7; D call uncertain. This CDR3 region has 13 residues. Germline V gives CDR1 SGHDT, CDR2 YYEEEE. V lost 0 bases, J lost 0 bases, and 4 bases lay in between. CDR3 loop: CASSLANSYEQYF. CDR3 bases: TGTGCCAGCAGCTTGGCAAACTCCTACGAGCAGTACTTC.

J is TRBJ2-1 and V is TRBV19; tentative D call: TRBD2 (6 bases). Germline assignment: CDR1 LNHDA and CDR2 SQIVND (reference sequence). This CDR3 spans 16 amino acids. With 1 base removed from V and 0 bases from J, the gap between germline ends came to 10 bases. CDR3 sequence reads: CASSIVRGSSYNEQFF. In nucleotides, the CDR3 is TGTGCCAGTAGTATAGTCCGGGGGAGCTCCTACAATGAGCAGTTCTTC.